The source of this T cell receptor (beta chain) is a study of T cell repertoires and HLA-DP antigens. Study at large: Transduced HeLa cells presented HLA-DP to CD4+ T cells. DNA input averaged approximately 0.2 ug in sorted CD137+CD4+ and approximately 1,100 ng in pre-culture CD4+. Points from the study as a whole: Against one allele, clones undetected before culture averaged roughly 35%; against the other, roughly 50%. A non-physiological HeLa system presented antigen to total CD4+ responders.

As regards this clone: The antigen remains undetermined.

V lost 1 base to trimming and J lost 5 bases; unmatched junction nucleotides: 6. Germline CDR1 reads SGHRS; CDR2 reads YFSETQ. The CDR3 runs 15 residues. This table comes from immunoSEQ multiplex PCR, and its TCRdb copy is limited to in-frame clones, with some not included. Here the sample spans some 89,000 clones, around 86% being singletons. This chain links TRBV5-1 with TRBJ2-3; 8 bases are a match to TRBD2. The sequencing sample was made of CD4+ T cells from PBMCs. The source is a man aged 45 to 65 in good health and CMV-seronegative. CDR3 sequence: CASSLSRGGKDTQYF. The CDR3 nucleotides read TGCGCCAGCAGCTTGAGCCGGGGGGGCAAAGATACGCAGTATTTT. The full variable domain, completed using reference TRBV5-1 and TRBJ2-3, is KAGVTQTPRYLIKTRGQQVTLSCSPISGHRSVSWYQQTPGQGLQFLFEYFSETQRNKGNFPGRFSGRQFSNSRSEMNVSTLELGDSALYLCASSLSRGGKDTQYFGPGTRLTVL.